Included here is one T cell receptor (beta chain) sequence, with context. These data originate in a study of blood T cells in healthy people across ages. Study details: Template switching picked up about one barcoded beta molecule for each two T cells.

This CDR3 has 13 residues. V was shortened by 0 bases and J by 5 bases, with 5 bases between the two germline ends. Germline V gives CDR1 LGHNA, CDR2 YSLEER. The draw of peripheral blood yielded roughly 10 milliliters from each donor. The use of a sample-barcoded 5' primer and a J-beta primer mix characterized a second PCR of roughly 7 to 11 cycles. TCRdb analysed the 5' RACE reads with MiXCR anew, one entry per CDR3 protein. This table has hundreds of thousands of distinct CDR3 sequences, approximately 40% appearing once. Specimen: blood. The sequence was obtained from an elderly man in good health. The chain combines TRBV4-3 with TRBJ1-5; D unclear. The CDR3 DNA reads as TGCGCCAGCAGCCAAGAAAGTTATCAGCCCCAGCATTTT. Residues: CASSQESYQPQHF.